The rows below give T cell receptor beta chains drawn from one sample of a study of neurological immune-mediated disorders. TCRdb fed the 5' RACE reads into MiXCR, producing one record per CDR3 protein. The sample includes about 71,000 distinct CDR3 sequences, under 3.5% seen only once; the top ten take roughly 3.7%. Sequenced: PBMCs. These receptors came from a man between 40 and 49 years old with multiple sclerosis. Both conserved end residues are part of each CDR3. Only part of the rows carry a size: once, few, many, or a class if the clone is expanded.

size	J	V	CDR3
many	TRBJ2-2	TRBV11-2	CASSLRQGWSGELFF
many	TRBJ1-3	TRBV7-9	CASSLAQRVGNTIYF
NA	TRBJ2-3	TRBV5-1	CASSLTGLVTDTQYF
many	TRBJ1-1	TRBV5-5	CASSRDRSAFF
many	TRBJ1-1	TRBV7-2	CASSLTQGSTEAFF
many	TRBJ2-1	TRBV10-3	CAISEPGQGIEQFF
many	TRBJ2-2	TRBV5-1	CASSFLAGTNTGELFF
many	TRBJ2-7	TRBV15	CATSSHNRHEQYF
NA	TRBJ2-7	TRBV14	CASSLIGAEQYF
many	TRBJ2-5	TRBV7-6	CASSFHSLDRGETQYF
many	TRBJ1-2	TRBV20-1	CSAGVGVYGYTF
many	TRBJ2-7	TRBV10-3	CAISDSGRKTYEQYF
many	TRBJ2-2	TRBV5-6	CASSLLSGHNTGELFF
NA	TRBJ2-5	TRBV9	CASSAGHRETQYF
many	TRBJ1-1	TRBV20-1	CSARDGVEAFF
NA	TRBJ2-1	TRBV5-1	CASRGLEGDFDEQFF
NA	TRBJ2-5	TRBV20-1	CSARDWSVQETQYF
few	TRBJ2-3	TRBV12-3/TRBV12-4	CASSLRHPVTDTQYF
many	TRBJ2-7	TRBV5-1	CASSLVQGRYEQYF
many	TRBJ2-2	TRBV7-6	CASSLLRGTGELFF
many	TRBJ2-1	TRBV29-1	CSVGTSGGRNEQFF
many	TRBJ1-1	TRBV12-3/TRBV12-4	CASSYWGNTEAFF
many	TRBJ2-2	TRBV14	CASSRLGSTGGELFF
many	TRBJ2-7	TRBV5-6	CASSHAGTGHYEQYF
many	TRBJ2-5	TRBV5-1	CASSYSEETQYF
many	TRBJ1-2	TRBV27	CASSLSKFVGYTF
many	TRBJ2-7	TRBV11-2	CASSFRQGTYEQYF
many	TRBJ1-2	TRBV20-1	CSARGPKTYGYTF
many	TRBJ2-1	TRBV5-6	CASSLGQGAYNEQFF
once	TRBJ1-1	TRBV4-1	CASSQGPLIQNEAFF
many	TRBJ2-2	TRBV7-3	CASSLFPPGQNTGELFF
many	TRBJ2-3	TRBV5-1	CASSFRQRTDTQYF
NA	TRBJ2-4	TRBV12-3/TRBV12-4	CASSIPGTAKNIQYF
many	TRBJ2-5	TRBV20-1	CSARDGRSGETQYF
few	TRBJ1-2	TRBV6-5	CASSYSDRGYTF
many	TRBJ2-1	TRBV6-5	CASSYSKYRNNEQFF
many	TRBJ2-7	TRBV27	CASSSPSGPTTYF
medium-sized	TRBJ1-1	TRBV5-1	CASSLGQGYTEAFF
many	TRBJ2-7	TRBV7-2	CASSLALGLYSYEQYF
few	TRBJ2-7	TRBV6-2/TRBV6-3	CASSYGTDYGSTYEQYF
NA	TRBJ1-5	TRBV12-2	CASRLARDREQPQHF
many	TRBJ2-7	TRBV5-1	CASSLMTASSYEQYF
many	TRBJ2-7	TRBV29-1	CSASETGEQYF
few	TRBJ1-5	TRBV19	CASSKRREAQPQHF
few	TRBJ1-2	TRBV5-1	CASSLLPANYGYTF
many	TRBJ2-4	TRBV6-6	CASSIQTNIQYF
many	TRBJ2-2	TRBV20-1	CSAREARGTGELFF
many	TRBJ1-1	TRBV3-1	CASSQRNTEAFF
many	TRBJ2-2	TRBV15	CATSRDETAGGLYTGELFF
many	TRBJ1-1	TRBV20-1	CSARRQGWGNTEAFF
many	TRBJ2-2	TRBV7-8	CASSFLINTGELFF
many	TRBJ2-1	TRBV5-1	CASSLMGVDEQFF
many	TRBJ2-1	TRBV20-1	CSARGGGVIHEQFF
many	TRBJ1-4	TRBV5-4	CASSSQGGQNEKLFF
few	TRBJ2-1	TRBV6-1	CASIIWGLSEQFF
many	TRBJ1-1	TRBV3-1	CASSQDAGEGTEAFF
many	TRBJ2-7	TRBV5-1	CASSLRGDSYEQYF
many	TRBJ2-2	TRBV29-1	CSVEGPTGELFF
many	TRBJ1-1	TRBV7-9	CASSPTAGQMNTEAFF